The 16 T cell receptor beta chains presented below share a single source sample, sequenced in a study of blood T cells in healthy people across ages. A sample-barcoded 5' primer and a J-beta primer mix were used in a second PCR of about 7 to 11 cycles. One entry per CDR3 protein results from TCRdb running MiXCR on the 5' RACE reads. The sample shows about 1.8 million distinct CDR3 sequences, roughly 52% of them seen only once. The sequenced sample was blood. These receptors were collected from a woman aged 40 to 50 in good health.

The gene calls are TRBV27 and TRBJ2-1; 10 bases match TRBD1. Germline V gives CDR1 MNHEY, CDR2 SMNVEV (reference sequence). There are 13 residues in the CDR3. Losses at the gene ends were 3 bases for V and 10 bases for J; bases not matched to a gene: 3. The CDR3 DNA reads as TGTGCCAGCAGTTTGGGACAGGGGTCGGAGCAGTTCTTC. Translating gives CASSLGQGSEQFF.

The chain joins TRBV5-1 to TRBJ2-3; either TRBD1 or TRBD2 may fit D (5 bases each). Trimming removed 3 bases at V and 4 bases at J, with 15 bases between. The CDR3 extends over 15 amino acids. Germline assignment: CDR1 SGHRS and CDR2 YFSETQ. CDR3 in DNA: TGCGCCAGCAGCTGGGGACGGACCCTCCCAGATACGCAGTATTTT. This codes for CASSWGRTLPDTQYF.

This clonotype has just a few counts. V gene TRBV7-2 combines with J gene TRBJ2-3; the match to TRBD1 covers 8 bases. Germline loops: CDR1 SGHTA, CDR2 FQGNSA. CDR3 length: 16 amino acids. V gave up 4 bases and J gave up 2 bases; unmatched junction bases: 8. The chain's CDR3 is CASSSQRTGNTDTQYF. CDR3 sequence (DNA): TGTGCCAGCAGCTCACAACGGACAGGGAACACAGATACGCAGTATTTT.

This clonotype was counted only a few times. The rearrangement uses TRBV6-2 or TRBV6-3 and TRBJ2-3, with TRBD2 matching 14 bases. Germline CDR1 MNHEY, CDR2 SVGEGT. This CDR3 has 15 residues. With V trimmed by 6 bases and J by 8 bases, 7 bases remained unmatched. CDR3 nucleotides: TGTGCCAGCAGGCGCGACGGGACTAGCGGGGGTACGCAGTATTTT. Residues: CASRRDGTSGGTQYF.

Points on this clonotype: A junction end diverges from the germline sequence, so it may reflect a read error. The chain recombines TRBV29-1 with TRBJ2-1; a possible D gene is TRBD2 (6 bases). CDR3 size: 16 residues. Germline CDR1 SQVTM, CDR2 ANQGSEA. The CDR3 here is CSVELLRTNSYNERFF. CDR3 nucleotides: TGCAGCGTTGAACTATTGCGGACTAACTCCTACAATGAGCGGTTCTTC.

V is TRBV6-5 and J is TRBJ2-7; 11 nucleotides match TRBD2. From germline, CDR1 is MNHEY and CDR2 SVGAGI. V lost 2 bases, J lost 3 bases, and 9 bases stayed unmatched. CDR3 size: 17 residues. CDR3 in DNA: TGTGCCAGCAGTTACCTCCCCGGGACTAGCGGTAACTACGAGCAGTACTTC. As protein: CASSYLPGTSGNYEQYF.

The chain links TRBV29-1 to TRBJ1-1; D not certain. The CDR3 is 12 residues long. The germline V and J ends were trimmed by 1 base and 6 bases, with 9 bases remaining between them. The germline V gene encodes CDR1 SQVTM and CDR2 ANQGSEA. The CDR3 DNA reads TGCAGCGTTGAAGGCGACACCTCTGAAGCTTTCTTT. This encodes CSVEGDTSEAFF.

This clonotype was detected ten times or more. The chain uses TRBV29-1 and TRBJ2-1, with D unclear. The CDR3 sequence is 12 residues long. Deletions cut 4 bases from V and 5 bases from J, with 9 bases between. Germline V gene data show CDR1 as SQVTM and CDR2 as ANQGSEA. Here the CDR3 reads CSVVRQDNEQFF. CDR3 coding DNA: TGCAGCGTTGTTCGGCAGGACAATGAGCAGTTCTTC.

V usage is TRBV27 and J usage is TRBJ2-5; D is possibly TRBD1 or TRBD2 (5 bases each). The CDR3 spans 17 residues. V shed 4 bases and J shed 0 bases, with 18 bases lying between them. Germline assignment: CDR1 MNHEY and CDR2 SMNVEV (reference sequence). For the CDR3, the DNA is TGTGCCAGCAGTTCCGGGGCCAGCCCAATTTACCAAGAGACCCAGTACTTC. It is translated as CASSSGASPIYQETQYF.

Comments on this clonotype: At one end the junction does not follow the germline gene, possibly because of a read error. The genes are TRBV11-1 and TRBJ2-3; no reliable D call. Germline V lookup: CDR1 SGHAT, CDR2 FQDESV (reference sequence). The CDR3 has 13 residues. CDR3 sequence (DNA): TGTGCCTGCAGCTTACGACGCTTGAATACGCAGTATTTT. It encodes CACSLRRLNTQYF. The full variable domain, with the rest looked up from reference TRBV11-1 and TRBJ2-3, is EAEVAQSPRYKITEKSQAVAFWCDPISGHATLYWYRQILGQGPELLVQFQDESVVDDSQLPKDRFSAERLKGVDSTLKIQPAELGDSAMYLCACSLRRLNTQYFGPGTRLTVL.

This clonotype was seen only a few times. DNA of the CDR3: TGTGCCAGCAGTTCCTTCGGGCAGGGAGTAGATACGCAGTATTTT. Translating gives CASSSFGQGVDTQYF. This chain joins TRBV12-3 or TRBV12-4 and TRBJ2-3; TRBD1 or TRBD2 may be the D gene (5 bases each). Trimming removed 4 bases at V and 5 bases at J, with 16 bases between. The CDR3 contains 15 residues.

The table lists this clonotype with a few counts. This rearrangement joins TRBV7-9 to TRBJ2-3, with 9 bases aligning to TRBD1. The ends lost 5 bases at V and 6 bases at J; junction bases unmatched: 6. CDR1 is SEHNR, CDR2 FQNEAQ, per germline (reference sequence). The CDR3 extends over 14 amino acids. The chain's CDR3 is CASSTPGQGDTQYF. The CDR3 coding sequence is TGTGCCAGCAGCACTCCGGGACAGGGTGATACGCAGTATTTT.

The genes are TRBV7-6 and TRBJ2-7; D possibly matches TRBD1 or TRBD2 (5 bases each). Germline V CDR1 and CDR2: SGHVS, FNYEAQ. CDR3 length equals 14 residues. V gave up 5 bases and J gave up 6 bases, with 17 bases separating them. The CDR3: CASSVGTGTGEQYF. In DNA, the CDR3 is TGTGCCAGCAGCGTAGGGACCGGGACGGGCGAGCAGTACTTC.

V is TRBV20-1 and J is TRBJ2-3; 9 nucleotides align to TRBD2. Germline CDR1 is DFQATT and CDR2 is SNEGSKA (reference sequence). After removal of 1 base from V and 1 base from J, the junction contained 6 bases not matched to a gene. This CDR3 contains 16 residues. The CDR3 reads CSARGRTSVRTDTQYF. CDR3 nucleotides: TGCAGTGCTAGAGGTCGGACTAGCGTACGCACAGATACGCAGTATTTT.

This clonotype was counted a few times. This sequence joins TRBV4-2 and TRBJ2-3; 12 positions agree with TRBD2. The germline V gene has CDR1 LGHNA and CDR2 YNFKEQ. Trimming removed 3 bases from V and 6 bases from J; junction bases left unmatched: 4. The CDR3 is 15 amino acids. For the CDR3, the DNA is TGTGCCAGCAGCCAGACTAGCGGGGGAGGGGATACGCAGTATTTT. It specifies CASSQTSGGGDTQYF.

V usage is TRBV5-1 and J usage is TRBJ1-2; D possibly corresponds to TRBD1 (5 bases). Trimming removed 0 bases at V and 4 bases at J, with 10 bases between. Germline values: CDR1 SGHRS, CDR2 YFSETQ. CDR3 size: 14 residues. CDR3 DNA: TGCGCCAGCAGCTTGGGTGCGACAGTCTATGGCTACACCTTC. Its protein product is CASSLGATVYGYTF. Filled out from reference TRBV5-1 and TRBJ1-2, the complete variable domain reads KAGVTQTPRYLIKTRGQQVTLSCSPISGHRSVSWYQQTPGQGLQFLFEYFSETQRNKGNFPGRFSGRQFSNSRSEMNVSTLELGDSALYLCASSLGATVYGYTFGSGTRLTVV.